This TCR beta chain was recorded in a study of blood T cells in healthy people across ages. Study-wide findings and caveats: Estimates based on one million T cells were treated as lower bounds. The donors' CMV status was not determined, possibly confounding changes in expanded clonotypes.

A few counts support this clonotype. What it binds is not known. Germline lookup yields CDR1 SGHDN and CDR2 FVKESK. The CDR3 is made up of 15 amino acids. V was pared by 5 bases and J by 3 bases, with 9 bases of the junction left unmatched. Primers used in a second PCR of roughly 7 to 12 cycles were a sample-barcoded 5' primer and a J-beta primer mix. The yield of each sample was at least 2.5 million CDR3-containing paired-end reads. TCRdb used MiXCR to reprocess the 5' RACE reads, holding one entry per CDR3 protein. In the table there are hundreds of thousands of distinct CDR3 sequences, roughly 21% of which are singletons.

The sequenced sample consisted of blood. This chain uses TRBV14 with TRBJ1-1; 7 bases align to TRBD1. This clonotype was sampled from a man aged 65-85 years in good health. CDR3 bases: TGTGCCAGCAGCATGTTAGGGGGCGGGGACACTGAAGCTTTCTTT. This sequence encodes CASSMLGGGDTEAFF.